This T cell receptor beta chain came from a study of T cell responses to AZD1222 COVID-19 vaccine. For the study at large: Samples with a second dose at about 4 or about 12 weeks were pooled together.

Whole-study findings and limits: Repertoires were obtained solely post-peak T cell response. Clonal diversity may have been underestimated in mostly white British donors. Spike-specific TCR breadth and depth were elevated following two AZD1222 doses.

For this clone: Its antigen is not known.

The CDR3 has 13 amino acids. V gave up 2 bases and J gave up 13 bases, with 12 bases separating them. The method was immunoSEQ multiplex PCR; TCRdb's version includes in-frame clones alone and lacks a portion of them. The sample shows 75,000 to 95,000 clones, about 88% of them seen only once. V usage is TRBV12-3 or TRBV12-4 and J usage is TRBJ1-6; perhaps TRBD1 as D (5 bases). This clonotype originated in an adult in good health. This sample comprised peripheral blood, obtained on day 0 of AZD1222 vaccination. The CDR3 loop reads CASSLWGAGPLHF. CDR3 sequence (DNA): TGTGCCAGCAGTTTATGGGGCGCGGGGCCCCTCCACTTT.